The T cell receptor beta chain described here comes from a study of metastatic and nonmetastatic thyroid tumors. Study overall: A comparison of repertoires was made across blood and tumor or nodule tissue from malignant and benign thyroid patients. General observations from the study: Benign nodules reportedly had significantly lower TCR beta diversity than malignant thyroid tumors in blood and tumor.

On this clone itself: No antigen is known for it. Other nucleotide sequences in the sample specify the same CDR3.

Under the authors' procedure: Variation in CDR3 across clinicopathological groups served as the basis for constructing a distant-metastasis classifier in papillary thyroid cancer. TCRdb re-called clones via MiXCR from the PCR reads. The V and J calls, along with clone size, are taken from TCRdb and not from the paper's own processing. The repertoire has over 35,000 clones, less than 20% of them found once; the top ten carry about 9.9%. The germline gives CDR1 MNHNS, CDR2 SASEGT. V was pared by 6 bases and J by 3 bases, with 18 bases between. The CDR3 runs 15 residues. All patients were untreated before thyroid surgery.

Sequencing was done on a sample of tumor tissue. This sequence originates from a female donor with papillary thyroid cancer or a benign thyroid nodule (not recorded which). Some clones in this sample may be carry-over from other donors' samples. The chain is built from TRBV6-1 and TRBJ2-7; either TRBD1 or TRBD2 may supply D (5 bases each). The CDR3 is CASSPHGTGVYEQYF. The CDR3 bases are TGTGCCAGCAGCCCCCACGGGACGGGTGTCTACGAGCAGTACTTC.